Following are 26 T cell receptor beta chains from one sample sequenced in a study of Ad26.COV2.S vaccination and SARS-CoV-2 variants. Treatment in this sample: around 19 received Ad26.COV2.S at low or high dose, single or two shots; several received placebo; per-sample allocation not given. The samples were gathered on day 63 after the first injection of vaccine or placebo. Repertoires were generated with immunoSEQ multiplex PCR, while TCRdb's copy carries only in-frame clones and drops some. The data contain roughly 700,000 clones, about 90% of them seen just once; the ten biggest clones take up over 1.3%. This specimen consisted of peripheral blood, obtained in a trial of Ad26.COV2.S vaccine versus placebo. The receptors shown here come from a person aged 18-65 years who received the Ad26.COV2.S COVID-19 vaccine or a placebo.

The V and J genes are TRBV6-5 and TRBJ2-7, with a possible D match to TRBD1 (5 bases). Germline V lookup: CDR1 MNHEY, CDR2 SVGAGI. The V and J ends lost 2 bases and 1 base respectively, with 9 bases between them. The CDR3 is 14 amino acids. CDR3 DNA sequence: TGTGCCAGCAGTTACGGGGCCGAGTCCTACGAGCAGTACTTC. It codes for CASSYGAESYEQYF.

V gene TRBV27 combines with J gene TRBJ1-1; D is perhaps TRBD1 (5 bases). Looked up from germline, CDR1 is MNHEY and CDR2 is SMNVEV (reference sequence). Trimming left V 3 bases short and J 2 bases short, with 10 bases between. This CDR3 is 14 amino acids long. This CDR3 is CASSFWGGNTEAFF. CDR3 nucleotides: TGTGCCAGCAGTTTTTGGGGCGGAAACACTGAAGCTTTCTTT.

V and J are TRBV20-1 and TRBJ1-2, with D possibly being TRBD1 (6 bases). This CDR3 region has 11 residues. Per the germline V gene, CDR1 is DFQATT and CDR2 is SNEGSKA (reference sequence). The CDR3 DNA is TGCAGCTCACAGGGCAACTATGGCTACACCTTC. It is translated as CSSQGNYGYTF.

This chain links TRBV11-3 with TRBJ2-2; 7 bases fit TRBD1. The CDR3 extends over 15 amino acids. CDR1 SGHNT and CDR2 YENEEA come from the germline V gene. Trimming cost V 5 bases and J 4 bases; bases outside gene matches: 7. CDR3 amino acids: CASSPRQGSTGELFF. The DNA of the CDR3 is TGTGCCAGCAGCCCGCGACAGGGTTCCACCGGGGAGCTGTTTTTT.

The chain joins TRBV27 to TRBJ2-3, with D possibly called TRBD1 or TRBD2 (5 bases each). This CDR3 region has 15 residues. Germline V gene data show CDR1 as MNHEY and CDR2 as SMNVEV (reference sequence). The V and J ends lost 2 bases and 2 bases respectively, with 11 bases between them. As DNA, the CDR3 is TGTGCCAGCAGTTTACGTTTGGGGACCACAGATACGCAGTATTTT. Translated, it gives CASSLRLGTTDTQYF.

The gene calls are TRBV29-1 and TRBJ2-7, with 12 bases fitting TRBD2. CDR1 is SQVTM and CDR2 is ANQGSEA in the germline V gene. With V trimmed by 4 bases and J by 4 bases, 5 bases remained unmatched. This CDR3 has 14 amino acids. The CDR3 here is CSVAQLAGGYEQYF. Here the CDR3 DNA reads TGCAGCGTTGCCCAACTAGCGGGAGGTTACGAGCAGTACTTC.

The chain uses TRBV2 and TRBJ2-1; TRBD2 matches 9 bases. This CDR3 comprises 15 residues. CDR1 SNHLY and CDR2 FYNNEI come from the germline V gene. With V trimmed by 8 bases and J by 0 bases, 5 bases remained unmatched. The CDR3 DNA reads as TGTGCCAGCCTTAGCGGGAGTAGCTCCTACAATGAGCAGTTCTTC. Encoded protein: CASLSGSSSYNEQFF.

The rearrangement uses TRBV20-1 and TRBJ2-7; 9 bases are shared with TRBD1. This CDR3 comprises 11 residues. Germline V gene lookup returns CDR1 DFQATT and CDR2 SNEGSKA (reference sequence). Trimming removed 7 bases from V and 3 bases from J; junction bases left unmatched: 1. The CDR3 DNA follows: TGCAGTGTGACAGGGGGCTACGAGCAGTACTTC. Its protein product is CSVTGGYEQYF.

V and J are TRBV3-1 (or the pseudogene TRBV3-2) and TRBJ2-7; D tentatively fits TRBD1 or TRBD2 (6 bases each). The CDR3 length is 12 residues. Germline assignment: CDR1 LGHDT and CDR2 YNNKEL (reference sequence). Trimming shortened V by 4 bases and J by 9 bases, and 13 bases separated the two germline ends. CDR3 DNA: TGTGCCAGCAGCCGCCCAGGGGACTCGCAGTACTTC. This codes for CASSRPGDSQYF.

The chain's CDR3 is CATSDWDRGRKNIQYF. The CDR3 DNA reads as TGTGCCACCAGTGATTGGGACAGGGGGCGAAAAAACATTCAGTACTTC. V gene TRBV24-1 combines with J gene TRBJ2-4, with TRBD1 identical over 12 bases. V trimming: 2 bases; J trimming: 4 bases; junction bases outside the gene matches: 2. There are 16 residues in the CDR3. Germline assignment: CDR1 KGHDR and CDR2 SFDVKD.

This clone was recorded a few times. Other DNA sequences in the sample encode the same CDR3. The chain couples TRBV3-1 (or the pseudogene TRBV3-2) to TRBJ1-5; no firm D call. This CDR3 is 13 amino acids long. The germline CDR1 and CDR2 sequences are LGHDT and YNNKEL (reference sequence). V gave up 1 base and J gave up 5 bases, with 6 bases separating them. The CDR3 region has the DNA TGTGCCAGCAGCCAAGCTCTTGATCAGCCCCAGCATTTT. It is translated as CASSQALDQPQHF.

This clone has only one observation. The chain carries TRBV24-1 and TRBJ2-3, with 10 bases fitting TRBD2. Trimming at V came to 7 bases and at J to 3 bases, leaving 3 bases not matched to a gene. The CDR3 runs 14 residues. Germline values: CDR1 KGHDR, CDR2 SFDVKD. This chain's CDR3 is CATRASGRTDTQYF. The CDR3 DNA reads TGTGCCACCAGAGCTAGCGGGAGAACAGATACGCAGTATTTT.

The gene calls are TRBV18 and TRBJ2-1; TRBD2 matches 12 bases. Germline lookup yields CDR1 KGHSH and CDR2 LQKENI. The CDR3 is 16 amino acids. With V trimmed by 3 bases and J by 9 bases, 9 bases remained unmatched. The CDR3 protein is CASSPDSSGGAGEQFF. The CDR3 bases are TGTGCCAGCTCACCGGACTCTAGCGGGGGGGCTGGTGAGCAGTTCTTC. Full variable domain (missing parts from reference TRBV18 and TRBJ2-1): NAGVMQNPRHLVRRRGQEARLRCSPMKGHSHVYWYRQLPEEGLKFMVYLQKENIIDESGMPKERFSAEFPKEGPSILRIQQVVRGDSAAYFCASSPDSSGGAGEQFFGPGTRLTVL.

This clone was recorded only once. Germline and junction disagree at one end, which may indicate a read error. V and J are TRBV7-9 and TRBJ2-7, with 7 bases that match TRBD2. The germline CDR1 and CDR2 sequences are SEHNR and FQNEAQ (reference sequence). This CDR3 contains 12 residues. Here the CDR3 DNA reads TGTGCCAGCAGCGGTGGGGGAGGGCCGTTCCTATTC. Amino acid sequence: CASSGGGGPFLF.

Remarks on this clone: This sample includes further DNA sequences coding for the same CDR3. In DNA form, the CDR3 reads TGTGCCACCAGTGATTTGTCAGGGACGGGCAATGAGCAGTTCTTC. Encoded protein: CATSDLSGTGNEQFF. The chain combines TRBV24-1 with TRBJ2-1, with D perhaps assigned TRBD1 or TRBD2 (5 bases each). V lost 0 bases and J lost 6, with 11 bases in between. The germline CDR1 and CDR2 sequences are KGHDR and SFDVKD. This CDR3 comprises 15 residues.

This clone was found a few times. The rearrangement links TRBV25-1 to TRBJ1-1; no clear D gene. CDR1 is MGHDK, CDR2 SYGVNS, per germline. The CDR3 contains 13 residues. V lost 4 bases and J lost 1, with 7 bases in between. The chain's CDR3 is CASSANANTEAFF. The CDR3 nucleotides are TGTGCCAGCAGTGCTAACGCGAACACTGAAGCTTTCTTT.

The chain recombines TRBV5-1 with TRBJ2-2; a weak D match, TRBD1 (6 bases). Trimming took 4 bases from V and 4 from J, leaving 17 bases between them. CDR1 SGHRS and CDR2 YFSETQ come from the germline V gene. The CDR3 is made up of 16 amino acids. The CDR3 DNA reads TGCGCCAGCAGCCGCACGGCAGGGGCGAGCACCGGGGAGCTGTTTTTT. This sequence encodes CASSRTAGASTGELFF.

CDR3 DNA sequence: TGTGCCAGCAGCTTGGGTGGCGGGCAGTACTTC. It codes for CASSLGGGQYF. V gene TRBV7-2 combines with J gene TRBJ2-7; D gene unclear. The CDR3 consists of 11 residues. Looked up from germline, CDR1 is SGHTA and CDR2 is FQGNSA. V was pared by 3 bases and J by 9 bases, with 9 bases between.

The chain employs TRBV19 and TRBJ1-5, with D possibly matching TRBD1 (5 bases). This CDR3 spans 14 amino acids. The V gene lost 5 bases and the J gene lost 4 bases, with 12 bases spanning the gap. CDR1 and CDR2 from the germline V gene are LNHDA and SQIVND (reference sequence). The CDR3 region has the DNA TGTGCCAGTAGTCACAGGAGGGGTAATCAGCCCCAGCATTTT. It yields the protein CASSHRRGNQPQHF.

This chain joins TRBV19 and TRBJ2-4; the D gene is possibly TRBD1 (6 bases). V dropped 4 bases and J dropped 4 bases, with 11 bases sitting between them. Germline V gene lookup returns CDR1 LNHDA and CDR2 SQIVND (reference sequence). The CDR3 length is 14 residues. The CDR3 loop reads CASSTGGTKNIQYF. In DNA form, the CDR3 reads TGTGCCAGTAGTACCGGTGGGACAAAAAACATTCAGTACTTC.

The V gene is TRBV19, the J gene TRBJ2-3; 13 bases are a match to TRBD2. The CDR3 has 17 residues. Germline CDR1 and CDR2: LNHDA and SQIVND (reference sequence). V was pared by 6 bases and J by 5 bases, with 11 bases of the junction left unmatched. Here the CDR3 DNA reads TGTGCCAGTAGGGCGGAACTAGCGGGAGGGCCAAGAGATACGCAGTATTTT. Protein sequence: CASRAELAGGPRDTQYF.

V gene TRBV6-2 or TRBV6-3 combines with J gene TRBJ2-7; tentative D call: TRBD2 (6 bases). Deletions cut 5 bases from V and 7 bases from J, with 15 bases between. This CDR3 has 13 residues. Germline values: CDR1 MNHEY, CDR2 SVGEGT. CDR3 loop: CASSLHAAGEQYF. The CDR3 bases are TGTGCCAGCAGTCTTCATGCGGCGGGGGAGCAGTACTTC.

As regards this clone: The sample holds other DNA sequences that translate to the same CDR3. The V and J genes are TRBV6-6 and TRBJ2-5; either TRBD1 or TRBD2 may fit D (5 bases each). Trimming took off 2 bases at V and 2 bases at J, with 6 bases between the two ends. CDR1 MNHNY and CDR2 SVGAGI come from the germline V gene (reference sequence). The CDR3 has 13 amino acids. Here the CDR3 reads CASSYGGQETQYF. Here the CDR3 DNA reads TGTGCCAGCAGTTACGGGGGACAAGAGACCCAGTACTTC.

This clone was seen a few times. The CDR3 bases are TGTGCCTGGAGTCAGGGGGCGCGTCGTGGCTACACCTTC. Translated: CAWSQGARRGYTF. This rearrangement joins TRBV30 to TRBJ1-2; 8 bases match TRBD1. The trim removed 2 bases at V and 7 bases at J, leaving 6 bases unmatched. The CDR3 is 13 amino acids. Germline CDR1 reads GTSNPN; CDR2 reads SVGIG (reference sequence). Filled out from reference TRBV30 and TRBJ1-2, the complete variable domain reads SQTIHQWPATLVQPVGSPLSLECTVEGTSNPNLYWYRQAAGRGLQLLFYSVGIGQISSEVPQNLSASRPQDRQFILSSKKLLLSDSGFYLCAWSQGARRGYTFGSGTRLTVV.

This clone has only one observation. CDR3 region: CAISEGGQIRNQPQHF. The CDR3 nucleotides read TGTGCCATCAGTGAGGGCGGACAGATACGCAATCAGCCCCAGCATTTT. This sequence joins TRBV10-3 and TRBJ1-5; tentatively, D is TRBD1 (6 bases). This CDR3 is 16 amino acids long. Trimming took 2 bases from V and 2 from J, leaving 13 bases between them. Germline CDR1 is ENHRY and CDR2 is SYGVKD.

The rearrangement uses TRBV29-1 and TRBJ1-5; D is undetermined. The germline V and J ends were trimmed by 4 bases and 8 bases, with 15 bases remaining between them. Germline V gives CDR1 SQVTM, CDR2 ANQGSEA. The CDR3 length is 13 residues. CDR3 region: CSVGWGIGEPQHF. The CDR3, as DNA: TGCAGCGTTGGATGGGGAATTGGTGAGCCCCAGCATTTT.